The rows below give T cell receptor beta chains drawn from one sample of a study of shared T cell receptors in the human thymus. Sequencing was performed with immunoSEQ multiplex PCR; in TCRdb, only in-frame clones are kept and a portion is missing. The sample has hundreds of thousands of clones; about 87% are singletons. The same specimen was also included in a second study, on human thymus T cells.

Sequences were obtained from thymocytes. Every receptor here comes from a boy in the first two years of life with a congenital heart defect. Each CDR3 is given with its conserved first and last residue. Fields, in order: J gene, clone size, D gene, V gene, CDR3 DNA, CDR3 protein. A D gene is named only where the DNA matches it firmly. The size field is filled for only some rows; it gives once, few, many or a size class.

j_call: TRBJ2-7
clone_size: NA
d_call: NA
v_call: TRBV30
cdr3_nt: TGTGCCTGGAGACAGGTCTACCGGAACTACGAGCAGTACTTC
cdr3_aa: CAWRQVYRNYEQYF

j_call: TRBJ2-1
clone_size: NA
d_call: TRBD1
v_call: TRBV5-1
cdr3_nt: TGCGCCAGCAGCCCTAGACCACAGGGGGAGATTTCTGAGCAGTTCTTC
cdr3_aa: CASSPRPQGEISEQFF

j_call: TRBJ2-1
clone_size: NA
d_call: NA
v_call: TRBV4-3
cdr3_nt: TGCGCCAGCAGCCAAGAAGATAGAGACAATGAGCAGTTCTTC
cdr3_aa: CASSQEDRDNEQFF

j_call: TRBJ1-1
clone_size: NA
d_call: NA
v_call: TRBV30
cdr3_nt: TGTGCCTGGAGGGGAGTAGTTTCGACTGAAGCTTTCTTT
cdr3_aa: CAWRGVVSTEAFF

j_call: TRBJ2-5
clone_size: NA
d_call: NA
v_call: TRBV5-6
cdr3_nt: TGTGCCAGCAGCCCCGTTCGGGAGAATGGAGAGACCCAGTACTTC
cdr3_aa: CASSPVRENGETQYF

j_call: TRBJ2-7
clone_size: NA
d_call: TRBD1
v_call: TRBV6-5
cdr3_nt: TGTGCCAGCAGTTCGGGACAGGCAACCTACGAGCAGTACTTC
cdr3_aa: CASSSGQATYEQYF

j_call: TRBJ1-1
clone_size: NA
d_call: NA
v_call: TRBV9
cdr3_nt: TGTGCCAGCAGCGTAGAAGCAGGGGCTAAGACTGAAGCTTTCTTT
cdr3_aa: CASSVEAGAKTEAFF

j_call: TRBJ1-1
clone_size: NA
d_call: NA
v_call: TRBV4-1
cdr3_nt: TGCGCCAGCAGCCATTGGGTCTCGGGCACTGAAGCTTTCTTT
cdr3_aa: CASSHWVSGTEAFF

j_call: TRBJ2-7
clone_size: NA
d_call: TRBD1
v_call: TRBV28
cdr3_nt: TGTGCCAGCAGTTTTTCCGGCGATTCAGGGGGCCCCTACGAGCAGTACTTC
cdr3_aa: CASSFSGDSGGPYEQYF

j_call: TRBJ2-7
clone_size: NA
d_call: TRBD1
v_call: TRBV11-2
cdr3_nt: TGTGCCAGCAGCTTAGATCAGGGGGCGTACTTC
cdr3_aa: CASSLDQGAYF

j_call: TRBJ1-3
clone_size: NA
d_call: TRBD1
v_call: TRBV5-1
cdr3_nt: TGCGCCAGCAGCTCGGGACAGGGGAGAAACACCATATATTTT
cdr3_aa: CASSSGQGRNTIYF

j_call: TRBJ1-6
clone_size: NA
d_call: TRBD1
v_call: TRBV5-4
cdr3_nt: TGTGCCAGCTATCGACAGGGATATAATTCACCCCTCCACTTT
cdr3_aa: CASYRQGYNSPLHF

j_call: TRBJ1-6
clone_size: NA
d_call: NA
v_call: TRBV7-9
cdr3_nt: TGTGCCAGCAGTCCCGGGCGGGGGGCCCACAACAGTTCACCCCTCCACTTT
cdr3_aa: CASSPGRGAHNSSPLHF

j_call: TRBJ1-5
clone_size: NA
d_call: TRBD1
v_call: TRBV2
cdr3_nt: TGTGCCAGCAGTGAGACAGGGGGCTATGATTATAGCAATCAGCCCCAGCATTTT
cdr3_aa: CASSETGGYDYSNQPQHF

j_call: TRBJ2-2
clone_size: NA
d_call: TRBD1
v_call: TRBV30
cdr3_nt: TGTGCCGGGACAGGGAACACCGGGGAGCTGTTTTTT
cdr3_aa: CAGTGNTGELFF

j_call: TRBJ1-5
clone_size: once
d_call: NA
v_call: TRBV2
cdr3_nt: TGCGCCAGCAGTGAAATACGTAGGGGCTCCGTTCAGCCCCAGCATTTT
cdr3_aa: CASSEIRRGSVQPQHF

j_call: TRBJ1-2
clone_size: NA
d_call: NA
v_call: TRBV2
cdr3_nt: TGTGCCAGCAGTTCCGACGGGAACTATGGCTACACCTTC
cdr3_aa: CASSSDGNYGYTF

j_call: TRBJ2-7
clone_size: NA
d_call: TRBD1
v_call: TRBV12-5
cdr3_nt: TGTGCTAGTGGTTTGGACCCCGAACAGGGGGCTGCCTCCTACGAGCAGTACTTC
cdr3_aa: CASGLDPEQGAASYEQYF

j_call: TRBJ2-1
clone_size: NA
d_call: NA
v_call: TRBV28
cdr3_nt: TGTGCCAGCAGTCCACGGGCGGGGGAGCAGTTCTTC
cdr3_aa: CASSPRAGEQFF

j_call: TRBJ1-1
clone_size: NA
d_call: NA
v_call: TRBV20-1
cdr3_nt: TGCAGTGCTAGAGGGGTCGGGGAAGCTTTCTTT
cdr3_aa: CSARGVGEAFF

j_call: TRBJ1-1
clone_size: NA
d_call: NA
v_call: TRBV6-1
cdr3_nt: TGTGCCAGCAGTGAAATTGGGGCAACGAACACTGAAGCTTTCTTT
cdr3_aa: CASSEIGATNTEAFF

j_call: TRBJ2-4
clone_size: NA
d_call: TRBD2
v_call: TRBV18
cdr3_nt: TGTGCCAGCTCACCAGTGGAACTAGCGGGGAGGTGGGACAAAAACATTCAGTACTTC
cdr3_aa: CASSPVELAGRWDKNIQYF

j_call: TRBJ1-1
clone_size: NA
d_call: NA
v_call: TRBV28
cdr3_nt: TGTGCCAGCAGTTTCCTTCGGCAGGGTGTGGGGTACACTGAAGCTTTCTTT
cdr3_aa: CASSFLRQGVGYTEAFF

j_call: TRBJ1-5
clone_size: NA
d_call: NA
v_call: TRBV7-2
cdr3_nt: TGTGCCAGCAGCTTAATTACGTCGGACGGGGGCAATCAGCCCCAGCATTTT
cdr3_aa: CASSLITSDGGNQPQHF

j_call: TRBJ2-7
clone_size: NA
d_call: TRBD2
v_call: TRBV7-8
cdr3_nt: TGTGCCAGCAGCTTAGTAGACCTAGCGGGGGTCTCCTACGAGCAGTACTTC
cdr3_aa: CASSLVDLAGVSYEQYF

j_call: TRBJ2-1
clone_size: NA
d_call: TRBD2
v_call: TRBV30
cdr3_nt: TGTGCCTGGAGTGTTTTACGGGGGGACGATGAGCAGTTCTTC
cdr3_aa: CAWSVLRGDDEQFF

j_call: TRBJ1-3
clone_size: NA
d_call: NA
v_call: TRBV4-1
cdr3_nt: TGCGCCAGCAGCCAAGAAGGCTCCCAGGACGGAGGCTCTGGAAACACCATATATTTT
cdr3_aa: CASSQEGSQDGGSGNTIYF

j_call: TRBJ1-2
clone_size: once
d_call: NA
v_call: TRBV6-5
cdr3_nt: TGTGCCAGCAGTTACTCTTGGCAGGGAGGCTATGGCTACACCTTC
cdr3_aa: CASSYSWQGGYGYTF

j_call: TRBJ2-7
clone_size: NA
d_call: TRBD1
v_call: TRBV25-1
cdr3_nt: TGTGCCAGCAGTGATTGGCCCCCCAGGGGGCTATCCTACGAGCAGTACTTC
cdr3_aa: CASSDWPPRGLSYEQYF

j_call: TRBJ1-5
clone_size: once
d_call: NA
v_call: TRBV25-1
cdr3_nt: TGTGCCAGCAGTGACGGGGAAGGAAGCAATCAGCCCCAGCATTTT
cdr3_aa: CASSDGEGSNQPQHF

j_call: TRBJ2-1
clone_size: NA
d_call: TRBD2
v_call: TRBV4-3
cdr3_nt: TGCGCCAGCAGCCAAGAGTGGGTAGCGGGAATATGCCGGGATGAGCAGTTCTTC
cdr3_aa: CASSQEWVAGICRDEQFF

j_call: TRBJ1-6
clone_size: NA
d_call: NA
v_call: TRBV6-6
cdr3_nt: TGTGCCAGCCTCGGACAGATTAATTCACCCCTCCACTTT
cdr3_aa: CASLGQINSPLHF

j_call: TRBJ2-5
clone_size: NA
d_call: TRBD2
v_call: TRBV30
cdr3_nt: TGTGCCTGGAGCGGCGGCGAGGGACTAGCGCAAGAGACCCAGTACTTC
cdr3_aa: CAWSGGEGLAQETQYF

j_call: TRBJ2-1
clone_size: NA
d_call: TRBD1
v_call: TRBV2
cdr3_nt: TGTGCCAGCAGTGTGAGGGGACAGGGGCGGAATGGCAATGAGCAGTTCTTC
cdr3_aa: CASSVRGQGRNGNEQFF